These T cell receptor beta chains were read from a single sample in a study of blood T cell repertoires in COVID-19. This table comes from immunoSEQ multiplex PCR, and its TCRdb copy is limited to in-frame clones, with some not included. This table holds tens of thousands of clones, more than 75% found once. Input material: PBMCs or T cells enriched from blood (not recorded which). These receptor sequences come from a woman aged 40 to 50 who had recovered from COVID-19. Each CDR3 is given with its conserved first and last residue. A D gene is named only where the DNA matches it firmly. Clone size is stated in some rows and not others, as once, few, many or a class when expanded.

v_call	clone_size	d_call	cdr3_length	j_call	cdr3_aa	cdr3_nt
TRBV4-2	NA	TRBD2	15	TRBJ2-3	CASSQASGLTDTQYF	TGTGCCAGCAGCCAAGCTAGCGGACTCACAGATACGCAGTATTTT
TRBV2	once	NA	13	TRBJ1-3	CASNPSSGNTIYF	TGTGCCAGCAATCCTTCCTCTGGAAACACCATATATTTT
TRBV23-1	NA	NA	15	TRBJ1-6	CASSQTHRLYSPLHF	TGCGCCAGCAGTCAAACACATAGACTTTATTCACCCCTCCACTTT
TRBV6-5	NA	TRBD1	16	TRBJ1-3	CASSWTGGSSGNTIYF	TGTGCCAGCAGTTGGACAGGCGGCAGCTCTGGAAACACCATATATTTT
TRBV5-1	NA	TRBD1	15	TRBJ1-5	CASSRDRDSNQPQHF	TGCGCCAGCAGCCGGGACAGAGATAGCAATCAGCCCCAGCATTTT
TRBV19	NA	TRBD1	14	TRBJ1-1	CASSTNRGNTEAFF	TGTGCCAGTAGTACCAACAGGGGGAACACTGAAGCTTTCTTT
TRBV21-1	NA	NA	22	TRBJ1-3	CASSNPGTGGAALPFSGNTIYF	TGTGCCAGCAGCAACCCCGGGACAGGGGGCGCGGCCCTCCCCTTCTCTGGAAACACCATATATTTT
TRBV5-1	NA	NA	15	TRBJ1-5	CASSFDGDTNQPQHF	TGCGCCAGCAGCTTCGATGGGGACACCAATCAGCCCCAGCATTTT
TRBV7-2	NA	NA	13	TRBJ1-6	CASRRTVNSPLHF	TGTGCCAGCAGGAGGACTGTGAATTCACCCCTCCACTTT
TRBV5-1	NA	TRBD2	15	TRBJ2-5	CASSLELAGQETQYF	TGCGCCAGCAGCTTGGAGCTAGCGGGCCAAGAGACCCAGTACTTC